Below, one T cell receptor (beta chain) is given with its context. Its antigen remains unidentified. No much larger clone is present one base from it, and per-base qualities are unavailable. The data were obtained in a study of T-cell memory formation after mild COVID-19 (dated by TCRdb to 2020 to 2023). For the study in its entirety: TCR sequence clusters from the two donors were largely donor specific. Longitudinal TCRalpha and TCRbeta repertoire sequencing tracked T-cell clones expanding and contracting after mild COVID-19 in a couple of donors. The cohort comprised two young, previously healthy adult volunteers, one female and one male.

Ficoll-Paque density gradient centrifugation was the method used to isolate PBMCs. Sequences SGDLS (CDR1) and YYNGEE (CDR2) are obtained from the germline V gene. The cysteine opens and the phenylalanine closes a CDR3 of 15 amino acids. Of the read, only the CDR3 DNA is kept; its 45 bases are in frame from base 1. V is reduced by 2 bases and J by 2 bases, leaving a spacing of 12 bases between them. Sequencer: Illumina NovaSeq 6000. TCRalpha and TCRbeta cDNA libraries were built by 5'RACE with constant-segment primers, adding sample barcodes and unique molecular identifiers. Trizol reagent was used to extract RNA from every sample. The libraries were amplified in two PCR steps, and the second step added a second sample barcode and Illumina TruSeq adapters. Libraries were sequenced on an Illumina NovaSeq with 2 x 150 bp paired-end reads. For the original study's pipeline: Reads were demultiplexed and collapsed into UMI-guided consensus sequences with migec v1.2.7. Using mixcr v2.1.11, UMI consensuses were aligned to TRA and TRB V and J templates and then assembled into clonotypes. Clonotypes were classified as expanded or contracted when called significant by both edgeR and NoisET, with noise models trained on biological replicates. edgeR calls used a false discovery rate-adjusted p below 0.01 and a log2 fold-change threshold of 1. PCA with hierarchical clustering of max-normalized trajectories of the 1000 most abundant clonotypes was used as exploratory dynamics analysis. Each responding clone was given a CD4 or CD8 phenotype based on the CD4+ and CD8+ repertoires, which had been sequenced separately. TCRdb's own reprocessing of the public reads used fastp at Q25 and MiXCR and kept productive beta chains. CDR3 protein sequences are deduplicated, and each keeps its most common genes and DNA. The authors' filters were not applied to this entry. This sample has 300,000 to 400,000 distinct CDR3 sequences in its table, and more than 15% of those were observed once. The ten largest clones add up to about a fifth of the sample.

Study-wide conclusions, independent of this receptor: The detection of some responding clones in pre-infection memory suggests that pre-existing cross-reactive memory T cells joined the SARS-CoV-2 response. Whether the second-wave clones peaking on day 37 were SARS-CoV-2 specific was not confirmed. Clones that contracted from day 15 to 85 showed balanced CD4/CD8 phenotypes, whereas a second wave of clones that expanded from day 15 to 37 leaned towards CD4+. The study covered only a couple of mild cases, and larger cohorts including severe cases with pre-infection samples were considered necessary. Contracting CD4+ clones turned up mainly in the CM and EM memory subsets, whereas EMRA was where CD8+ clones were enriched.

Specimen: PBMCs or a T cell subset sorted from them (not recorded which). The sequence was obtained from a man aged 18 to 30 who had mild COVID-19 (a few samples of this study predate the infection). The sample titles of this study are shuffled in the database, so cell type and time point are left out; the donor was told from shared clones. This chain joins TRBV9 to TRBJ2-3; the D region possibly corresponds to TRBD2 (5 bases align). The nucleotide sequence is TGTGCCAGCAGCGTTACCGGGATACTCACAGATACGCAGTATTTT. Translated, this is CASSVTGILTDTQYF.